Presented here are 11 T cell receptor beta chains from one specimen sequenced in a study of T cells in women clearing cervical HPV infection. Measured with immunoSEQ multiplex PCR; TCRdb has only the in-frame clones, and not every one. The repertoire table contains around 30,000 clones. Sequencing was done on a sample of blood buffy coat. Receptor source: a woman aged 18 to 75 with a cervical HPV16 infection that either progressed to CIN3+ or cleared (not recorded which).

On this clone: From the germline J gene comes the end of the CDR3, since the read stops 3 residues before it. J is TRBJ2-3 and V is TRBV2, with D possibly matching TRBD1 (5 bases). Trimming took off 8 bases at V and 1 base at J, with 13 bases between the two ends. The CDR3 sequence is 14 residues long. Germline V lookup: CDR1 SNHLY, CDR2 FYNNEI. The CDR3 here is CASGAFAGTDTQYF. The CDR3 DNA, read in part, is TGTGCCAGCGGGGCGTTCGCGGGCACAGATACG.

This CDR3 is CSASAQQGYYGYTF. The DNA read from the CDR3 is TGCAGTGCCTCGGCCCAACAGGGGTACTATGGC. J is TRBJ1-2 and V is TRBV20-1, with 7 bases that match TRBD1. The read halts 3 residues ahead of the CDR3 end, with the missing end drawn from the germline J gene. In germline, CDR1 is DFQATT, CDR2 SNEGSKA (reference sequence). The CDR3 consists of 14 residues. V lost 6 bases, J lost 3 bases, and 10 bases stayed unmatched.

On this clone itself: The read halts 3 residues ahead of the CDR3 end, with the missing end drawn from the germline J gene. The rearrangement uses TRBV6-2 or TRBV6-3 and TRBJ1-4; D is perhaps TRBD1 (5 bases). Germline CDR1 MNHEY, CDR2 SVGEGT. V lost 4 bases and J lost 5, with 14 bases in between. The CDR3 length is 15 residues. The sequenced CDR3 bases are TGTGCCAGCAGTTCAGGCTGGGGCCGGAATGAAAAA. Translating gives CASSSGWGRNEK. The full CDR3 reads CASSSGWGRNEKLFF.

Concerning this clone itself: The read gets to within 3 residues of the CDR3 end, and the germline J gene fills in the rest. This chain uses TRBV20-1 with TRBJ2-5, with D perhaps TRBD1 (7 bases). The V and J ends lost 2 bases and 4 bases respectively, with 11 bases between them. The CDR3 is 13 amino acids. From germline, CDR1 is DFQATT and CDR2 SNEGSKA (reference sequence). The CDR3 bases that were read are TGCAGTGCTAGATTCAGGGGGGCAGAGACC. Translated, it gives CSARFRGAET. The complete CDR3 protein is CSARFRGAETQYF.

A remark on this clone: The CDR3 end lies 3 residues beyond the end of the read and is filled in from the germline J gene. The chain joins TRBV14 to TRBJ2-7; 12 bases align to TRBD2. This CDR3 has 13 amino acids. Per the germline V gene, CDR1 is SGHDN and CDR2 is FVKESK. Trimming took 8 bases from V and 4 from J; bases not matched to a gene: 3. Incomplete CDR3 DNA: TGTGCCAGCCGGACTAGCGGGGCATACGAG. Amino acids: CASRTSGAYE. The full CDR3 protein reads CASRTSGAYEQYF. Full variable domain (missing parts from reference TRBV14 and TRBJ2-7): EAGVTQFPSHSVIEKGQTVTLRCDPISGHDNLYWYRRVMGKEIKFLLHFVKESKQDESGMPNNRFLAERTGGTYSTLKVQPAELEDSGVYFCASRTSGAYEQYFGPGTRLTVT.

As regards this clone: The read halts 3 residues ahead of the CDR3 end, with the missing end drawn from the germline J gene. V usage is TRBV20-1 and J usage is TRBJ2-3; D unresolved. Germline V gene lookup returns CDR1 DFQATT and CDR2 SNEGSKA (reference sequence). This CDR3 contains 11 residues. The CDR3 region is CSASAEETQYF. Partial CDR3 DNA: TGCAGTGCTAGTGCGGAAGAGACG.

A note on this clone: The read ends 3 residues shy of where the CDR3 ends; the end is completed using the germline J gene. The chain links TRBV4-2 to TRBJ1-4; 11 positions match TRBD1. CDR3 length: 15 residues. Germline V lookup: CDR1 LGHNA, CDR2 YNFKEQ. CDR3 DNA, as far as it was read: TGTGCCAGCACCCCGGCGGAGGGACAGGGGGATAAA. Protein sequence: CASTPAEGQGDK. The full CDR3 sequence reads CASTPAEGQGDKLFF.

As regards this clone: The read comes to an end 3 residues before the CDR3 does, leaving the germline J gene to fill in the end. This rearrangement joins TRBV5-1 to TRBJ2-1, with 11 bases that match TRBD2. The trim removed 4 bases at V and 3 bases at J, leaving 3 bases unmatched. The CDR3 is 15 amino acids. Germline V CDR1 and CDR2: SGHRS, YFSETQ. The CDR3 loop is CASSPGLAGYNEQFF. CDR3 DNA (partial): TGCGCCAGCAGCCCCGGACTAGCGGGCTACAATGAG.

A remark on this clone: Read sequence stops 3 residues before the CDR3 end, and the germline J gene provides the missing end. This chain uses TRBV2 with TRBJ2-6, with D hard to call. Germline loops: CDR1 SNHLY, CDR2 FYNNEI. The CDR3 covers 17 residues. The V end was cut by 0 bases, the J end by 0 bases, with 9 bases between. CDR3: CASSEAFANSGANVLTF. The covered CDR3 bases are TGTGCCAGCAGTGAAGCTTTCGCGAACTCTGGGGCCAACGTC.

Notes on this clone: Coverage ceases 3 residues before the CDR3 finishes, and the germline J gene fills in the end. The chain couples TRBV18 to TRBJ2-7; TRBD1 might be the D (6 bases). The CDR3 runs to 15 residues. Between the trimmed V and J ends, which lost 2 bases and 2 bases, there was a span of 13 bases. Per germline, CDR1 KGHSH and CDR2 LQKENI. The CDR3 reads CASSPDRRDAYEQYF. CDR3 DNA (partial): TGTGCCAGCTCACCAGACAGGCGCGACGCCTACGAG.

Details on this clone: Compared with germline, one end of the junction differs, possibly owing to a read error. The DNA ends 3 residues before the CDR3 does, and the rest of the CDR3 is filled in from the germline J gene. The V and J genes are TRBV7-7 and TRBJ2-3; no firm D call. The CDR3 has 13 amino acids. Per germline, CDR1 SSHAT and CDR2 FNYEAQ (reference sequence). CDR3 loop: CASSLHAQETQYF. Incomplete CDR3 DNA: TGTGCTAGCAGCTTGCATGCACAAGAGACG.